The next 3 T cell receptor beta chains were all read from a single sample in a study of CD8 T cells in ankylosing spondylitis. TCRdb called the 5' RACE reads again in MiXCR, with one record for every CDR3 protein. In the table there are 250,000 or so distinct CDR3 sequences, under 30% of which are singletons. Sequencing was done on a sample of blood, either unsorted or a sorted T cell fraction (not recorded which). These receptors were taken from a male donor with ankylosing spondylitis or in good health (not recorded which).

The chain employs TRBV12-3 or TRBV12-4 and TRBJ1-2, with 7 bases matching TRBD1. Trimming took 6 bases from V and 4 from J; bases not matched to a gene: 8. CDR3 length: 14 residues. DNA for the CDR3: TGTGCCAGCAGGACCATGGGACAGCTCTATGGCTACACCTTC. Encoded protein: CASRTMGQLYGYTF.

This clonotype was seen more than once but under ten times. This rearrangement joins TRBV20-1 to TRBJ2-7, with TRBD1 matching 8 bases. Per germline, CDR1 DFQATT and CDR2 SNEGSKA (reference sequence). The CDR3 extends over 13 amino acids. J was trimmed by 5 bases and V by 2 bases; bases with no gene match: 5. CDR3 sequence reads: CSARMDREHEQYF. DNA of the CDR3: TGCAGTGCTAGAATGGACAGGGAGCACGAGCAGTACTTC.

The chain joins TRBV12-3 or TRBV12-4 to TRBJ1-1, with a weak D call TRBD1 (5 bases). The CDR3 has 13 residues. The V end lost 5 bases, the J end lost 2 bases, and 9 bases lay between the germline ends. CDR3 nucleotide sequence: TGTGCCAGCAGTAACAGGACCAACACTGAAGCTTTCTTT. Its protein product is CASSNRTNTEAFF.